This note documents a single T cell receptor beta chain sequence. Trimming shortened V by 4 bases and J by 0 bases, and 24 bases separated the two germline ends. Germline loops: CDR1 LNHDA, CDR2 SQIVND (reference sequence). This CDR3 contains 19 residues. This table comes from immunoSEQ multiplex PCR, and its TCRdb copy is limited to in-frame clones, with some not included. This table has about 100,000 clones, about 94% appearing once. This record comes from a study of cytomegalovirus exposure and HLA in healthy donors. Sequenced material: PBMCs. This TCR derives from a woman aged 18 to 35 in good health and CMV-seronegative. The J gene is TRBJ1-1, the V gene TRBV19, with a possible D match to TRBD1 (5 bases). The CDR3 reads CASSRQGISAGGMNTEAFF. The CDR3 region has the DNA TGTGCCAGTAGTAGGCAGGGAATTTCCGCCGGTGGTATGAACACTGAAGCTTTCTTT.